A single sample is the source of the 21 T cell receptor beta chains below, sequenced in a study of blood T cell repertoires in COVID-19. The table came from immunoSEQ multiplex PCR; TCRdb's copy has only in-frame clones and leaves some out. The sample yields 300,000 to 350,000 clones, 90% seen once. Sequencing was carried out using peripheral blood. The receptors stem from a woman in her thirties with COVID-19, enrolled during active disease.

The chain employs TRBV28 and TRBJ1-4, with TRBD1 identical over 8 bases. There are 16 residues in the CDR3. Germline CDR1 reads MDHEN; CDR2 reads SYDVKM. The junction had 13 bases not matched to a gene; V was cut back by 5 bases and J by 8 bases. The CDR3 region is CASSRTGKTRIEKLFF. In DNA form, the CDR3 reads TGTGCCAGCAGTCGGACAGGGAAGACTAGGATCGAAAAACTGTTTTTT.

V usage is TRBV7-9 and J usage is TRBJ1-4; D perhaps matches TRBD1 (6 bases). Deletions cut 5 bases from V and 0 bases from J, with 10 bases between. The germline gives CDR1 SEHNR, CDR2 FQNEAQ (reference sequence). The CDR3 loop spans 15 amino acids. The CDR3 spells CASSTRQATNEKLFF. For the CDR3, the DNA is TGTGCCAGCAGCACTCGACAGGCAACTAATGAAAAACTGTTTTTT.

The chain is built from TRBV19 and TRBJ2-4; 10 bases align to TRBD2. This CDR3 contains 18 residues. The junction had 9 bases not matched to a gene; V was cut back by 4 bases and J by 0 bases. CDR1 is LNHDA and CDR2 is SQIVND in the germline V gene (reference sequence). This chain's CDR3 is CASSTGTGLALAKNIQYF. CDR3 coding DNA: TGTGCCAGTAGTACCGGGACGGGACTAGCGCTAGCCAAAAACATTCAGTACTTC.

This chain connects TRBV13 to TRBJ2-7, with TRBD2 matching 12 bases. CDR3 length: 17 amino acids. CDR1 and CDR2 (germline): PRHDT, FYEKMQ (reference sequence). The V segment lost 0 bases and the J segment 3 bases; nucleotides outside the gene matches: 6. The CDR3 nucleotides are TGTGCCAGCAGCTTAGGGCTAGCGGGAGGGTCCCTCTACGAGCAGTACTTC. This gives the protein CASSLGLAGGSLYEQYF.

The V gene is TRBV30, the J gene TRBJ2-2, with D unresolved. This CDR3 is 12 amino acids long. The V end lost 5 bases, the J end lost 2 bases, and 6 bases lay between the germline ends. Germline CDR1 is GTSNPN and CDR2 is SVGIG (reference sequence). CDR3 DNA sequence: TGTGCCTGGGCCCTTAACACCGGGGAGCTGTTTTTT. It encodes CAWALNTGELFF.

The genes are TRBV27 and TRBJ1-1; D unresolved. The V gene's germline CDR1 is MNHEY and CDR2 SMNVEV (reference sequence). Trimming removed 2 bases at V and 6 bases at J, with 10 bases between. The CDR3 runs 13 residues. The CDR3 DNA reads TGTGCCAGCAGTTTAGAGGGTAGGTCTGAAGCTTTCTTT. Amino acids: CASSLEGRSEAFF.

This chain joins TRBV5-4 and TRBJ2-7; 10 bases are a match to TRBD2. Germline V gene lookup returns CDR1 SGHNT and CDR2 YYREEE (reference sequence). The CDR3 has 15 residues. J gave up 0 bases and V 4 bases, and 4 bases lay outside the gene matches. The CDR3 DNA reads as TGTGCCAGCAGCGACGTAGCGGGAGGCTCCTACGAGCAGTACTTC. Translating gives CASSDVAGGSYEQYF.

The V and J genes are TRBV6-2 or TRBV6-3 and TRBJ2-5, with D perhaps matching TRBD2 (5 bases). Per the germline V gene, CDR1 is MNHEY and CDR2 is SVGEGT. The CDR3 length is 12 residues. Trimming left V 4 bases short and J 5 bases short, with 8 bases between. CDR3 sequence reads: CASSSPGETQYF. Written as DNA, the CDR3 is TGTGCCAGCAGTTCCCCGGGGGAGACCCAGTACTTC.

CDR3: CSASSGRGGYEQFF. The DNA for the CDR3 is TGCAGTGCTAGTTCAGGAAGGGGGGGCTATGAGCAGTTCTTC. The chain has TRBV20-1 and TRBJ2-1; maybe TRBD2 (7 bases). Trimming left V 3 bases short and J 8 bases short, with 17 bases between. The CDR3 contains 14 residues. From germline, CDR1 is DFQATT and CDR2 SNEGSKA (reference sequence).

The rearrangement uses TRBV19 and TRBJ1-4, with 8 bases identical to TRBD1. This CDR3 has 13 amino acids. CDR1 and CDR2 (germline): LNHDA, SQIVND (reference sequence). With V trimmed by 6 bases and J by 7 bases, 4 bases remained unmatched. The CDR3, as DNA: TGTGCCAGTAGCGGGACAGGAGGTGAAAAACTGTTTTTT. Translated, it gives CASSGTGGEKLFF.

The chain uses TRBV7-2 and TRBJ2-7, with TRBD1 as a possible D gene (6 bases). The germline CDR1 and CDR2 sequences are SGHTA and FQGNSA. V was trimmed by 4 bases and J by 5 bases, leaving 12 bases between them. The CDR3 runs to 13 residues. The CDR3 spells CASSSQGRDEQYF. In DNA, the CDR3 is TGTGCCAGCAGCTCACAGGGTCGCGACGAGCAGTACTTC.

The chain couples TRBV18 to TRBJ1-4; possible D gene TRBD1, 5 bases. This CDR3 is 15 amino acids long. V lost 2 bases and J 7 bases, leaving 14 bases between the germline ends. Per the germline V gene, CDR1 is KGHSH and CDR2 is LQKENI. The CDR3 nucleotides are TGTGCCAGCTCACCAAGATTACAAAGGGGTGAAAAACTGTTTTTT. Protein sequence: CASSPRLQRGEKLFF.

The rearrangement joins TRBV4-1 to TRBJ2-3, with D maybe TRBD2 (6 bases). From germline, CDR1 is MGHRA and CDR2 YSYEKL. V was cut by 0 bases and J by 6 bases, with 19 bases left in between. The CDR3 runs to 17 residues. As DNA, the CDR3 is TGCGCCAGCAGCCAAGAGGGGACTCATTCCGCGGGGGATACGCAGTATTTT. Encoded protein: CASSQEGTHSAGDTQYF.

The gene calls are TRBV25-1 and TRBJ2-7, with 15 bases that match TRBD2. The V segment lost 4 bases and the J segment 4 bases; nucleotides outside the gene matches: 2. The V gene's germline CDR1 is MGHDK and CDR2 SYGVNS. This CDR3 contains 15 residues. This CDR3 is CASSGGLAGGYEQYF. Written as DNA, the CDR3 is TGTGCCAGCAGTGGGGGACTAGCGGGAGGTTACGAGCAGTACTTC.

The V gene is TRBV10-2, the J gene TRBJ1-1; D gene ambiguous. Germline-derived CDR1 and CDR2 are WSHSY and SAAADI. V was shortened by 10 bases and J by 0 bases, with 21 bases between the two germline ends. This CDR3 contains 16 residues. The CDR3 loop reads CATLRQISYLNTEAFF. The CDR3, as DNA: TGCGCCACCCTGCGGCAGATATCATACTTGAACACTGAAGCTTTCTTT.

This chain connects TRBV2 to TRBJ2-5; 11 bases match TRBD1. This CDR3 is 15 amino acids long. The V and J ends lost 6 bases and 5 bases, in that order; junction bases with no gene match: 8. Per the germline V gene, CDR1 is SNHLY and CDR2 is FYNNEI. As DNA, the CDR3 is TGTGCCAGCAGACGGACAGGGGGCGGTTTGGAGACCCAGTACTTC. Translated, it gives CASRRTGGGLETQYF.

The chain has TRBV7-2 and TRBJ2-1; the match to TRBD2 covers 14 bases. The CDR3 contains 14 residues. The ends lost 6 bases at V and 8 bases at J; junction bases unmatched: 3. The germline V gene has CDR1 SGHTA and CDR2 FQGNSA. The CDR3 is CASRKGLAGDEQFF. Written as DNA, the CDR3 is TGTGCCAGCAGAAAGGGACTAGCGGGAGATGAGCAGTTCTTC.

This sequence joins TRBV30 and TRBJ2-4, with TRBD2 identical over 7 bases. V lost 4 bases, J lost 7 bases, and 10 bases stayed unmatched. In germline, CDR1 is GTSNPN, CDR2 SVGIG (reference sequence). The length of the CDR3 is 14 residues. DNA of the CDR3: TGTGCCTGGACTGATAGACTAGCAGGGAACATTCAGTACTTC. This translates into CAWTDRLAGNIQYF.

The chain couples TRBV4-1 to TRBJ1-2, with 8 bases aligning to TRBD1. V dropped 3 bases and J dropped 5; count of bases not matched to a gene: 8. Germline CDR1 and CDR2: MGHRA and YSYEKL. CDR3 length equals 15 residues. CDR3 bases: TGCGCCAGCAGCCAGGACCTTGGGACAGGATATGGCTACACCTTC. Its protein is CASSQDLGTGYGYTF.

This sequence joins TRBV19 and TRBJ2-1; 11 bases match TRBD2. The germline gives CDR1 LNHDA, CDR2 SQIVND (reference sequence). The CDR3 has 16 amino acids. V shed 2 bases, J shed 2 bases, and the junction held 2 bases outside the gene matches. The DNA of the CDR3 is TGTGCCAGTAGTATATCTAGCGGGAGGCCCTACAATGAGCAGTTCTTC. This sequence encodes CASSISSGRPYNEQFF.

The J gene is TRBJ2-3, the V gene TRBV11-2; TRBD1 aligns across 7 bases. The CDR3 is 15 amino acids. Germline CDR1 is SGHAT and CDR2 is FQNNGV. Trimming at V came to 5 bases and at J to 2 bases, leaving 7 bases not matched to a gene. As DNA, the CDR3 is TGTGCCAGCAGCCCTCGAGGGACAGACACAGATACGCAGTATTTT. It yields the protein CASSPRGTDTDTQYF. Filled out from reference TRBV11-2 and TRBJ2-3, the complete variable domain reads EAGVAQSPRYKIIEKRQSVAFWCNPISGHATLYWYQQILGQGPKLLIQFQNNGVVDDSQLPKDRFSAERLKGVDSTLKIQPAKLEDSAVYLCASSPRGTDTDTQYFGPGTRLTVL.